Following are 30 T cell receptor beta chains from one sample sequenced in a study of siplizumab effects on memory and regulatory T cells. The method was immunoSEQ multiplex PCR; TCRdb's version includes in-frame clones alone and lacks a portion of them. The sample has nearly 85,000 clones; roughly 94% are singletons. The sequenced material came from CD8+ T cells sorted from blood. These receptors were taken from a human donor in good health.

The chain joins TRBV7-9 to TRBJ2-3; no firm D call. The CDR3 runs 13 residues. V shed 5 bases and J shed 4 bases, with 10 bases lying between them. Germline V lookup: CDR1 SEHNR, CDR2 FQNEAQ (reference sequence). In DNA, the CDR3 is TGTGCCAGCAGCCCTACTGCCGCAGATACGCAGTATTTT. Translating gives CASSPTAADTQYF.

Only one count was recorded for this clone. The chain is built from TRBV5-6 and TRBJ1-6; TRBD1 is a possible D gene (5 bases). With 4 bases removed from V and 8 bases from J, the gap between germline ends came to 13 bases. This CDR3 is 14 amino acids long. Germline-derived CDR1 and CDR2 are SGHDT and YYEEEE. The CDR3 DNA sequence: TGTGCCAGCAGCCGCGAGGGGATTTATTCACCCCTCCACTTT. Its translation: CASSREGIYSPLHF.

The rearrangement uses TRBV7-6 and TRBJ2-7, with D possibly being TRBD2 (5 bases). The V and J ends lost 5 bases and 0 bases respectively, with 14 bases between them. Germline V gene data show CDR1 as SGHVS and CDR2 as FNYEAQ. The length of the CDR3 is 15 residues. Written as DNA, the CDR3 is TGTGCCAGCAGCACCCTAGAGAGCGGCTCCTACGAGCAGTACTTC. Translating gives CASSTLESGSYEQYF.

V usage is TRBV11-2 and J usage is TRBJ2-1; 8 positions agree with TRBD1. Unmatched junction bases numbered 11, after V lost 5 bases and J lost 5 bases. The CDR3 has 16 residues. The germline V gene has CDR1 SGHAT and CDR2 FQNNGV. The CDR3, as DNA: TGTGCCAGCAGCCTCCCCAGGACAGGGCCCAACAATGAGCAGTTCTTC. This translates into CASSLPRTGPNNEQFF.

The chain has TRBV19 and TRBJ2-6; TRBD1 is a possible D gene (6 bases). The germline V and J ends were trimmed by 9 bases and 0 bases, with 9 bases remaining between them. The CDR3 loop spans 14 amino acids. Germline V gives CDR1 LNHDA, CDR2 SQIVND (reference sequence). The CDR3 loop is CASQQGSGANVLTF. As DNA, the CDR3 is TGTGCCAGCCAACAGGGCTCTGGGGCCAACGTCCTGACTTTC.

The chain carries TRBV7-6 and TRBJ2-5; no firm D call. Trimming took off 5 bases at V and 2 bases at J, with 12 bases between the two ends. CDR1 is SGHVS and CDR2 is FNYEAQ in the germline V gene. The CDR3 loop spans 14 amino acids. This CDR3 is CASSPRVLQETQYF. Written as DNA, the CDR3 is TGTGCCAGCAGCCCTCGAGTCTTACAAGAGACCCAGTACTTC. Full variable domain (remainder filled in from reference TRBV7-6 and TRBJ2-5): GAGVSQSPRYKVTKRGQDVALRCDPISGHVSLYWYRQALGQGPEFLTYFNYEAQQDKSGLPNDRFSAERPEGSISTLTIQRTEQRDSAMYRCASSPRVLQETQYFGPGTRLLVL.

The chain joins TRBV6-5 to TRBJ2-1; 11 bases fit TRBD2. Germline V gene data show CDR1 as MNHEY and CDR2 as SVGAGI. V lost 6 bases, J lost 8 bases, and 9 bases stayed unmatched. The CDR3 runs to 15 residues. The chain's CDR3 is CASSSTSGNIDEQFF. In DNA form, the CDR3 reads TGTGCCAGCAGCTCGACTAGCGGGAATATAGATGAGCAGTTCTTC.

The V call is TRBV27, the J call TRBJ2-1, with D perhaps being TRBD1 or TRBD2 (5 bases each). This CDR3 is built from 15 residues. CDR1 is MNHEY and CDR2 is SMNVEV in the germline V gene (reference sequence). The V and J ends lost 2 bases and 6 bases respectively, with 14 bases between them. CDR3: CASSLRRTGTNEQFF. CDR3 nucleotide sequence: TGTGCCAGCAGTTTAAGGCGTACGGGGACCAATGAGCAGTTCTTC.

The chain links TRBV7-2 to TRBJ2-5; 7 nucleotides agree with TRBD2. Trimming removed 5 bases from V and 5 bases from J; junction bases left unmatched: 20. The CDR3 is made up of 18 amino acids. Germline V gene sequence: CDR1 SGHTA, CDR2 FQGNSA. The CDR3 DNA is TGTGCCAGCAGCCCGGCCTGGGCGGGAGATTATATTAGGGAGACCCAGTACTTC. Protein product: CASSPAWAGDYIRETQYF.

This clone was recorded only once. V usage is TRBV5-6 and J usage is TRBJ2-3; maybe TRBD2 (6 bases). The V end lost 0 bases, the J end lost 7 bases, and 15 bases lay between the germline ends. CDR3 length: 15 residues. Germline lookup yields CDR1 SGHDT and CDR2 YYEEEE. CDR3 nucleotides: TGTGCCAGCAGCTTGGAGGGGACTCAAGTTCATACGCAGTATTTT. It specifies CASSLEGTQVHTQYF.

The chain employs TRBV13 and TRBJ2-5, with 10 bases identical to TRBD2. J lost 2 bases, V lost 5 bases, and 8 bases had no gene match. The CDR3 is 16 amino acids. Germline V gene sequence: CDR1 PRHDT, CDR2 FYEKMQ (reference sequence). The CDR3 loop reads CASSPRTSGVQETQYF. DNA of the CDR3: TGTGCCAGCAGCCCCCGGACTAGCGGAGTACAAGAGACCCAGTACTTC. Complete variable domain (other parts from reference TRBV13 and TRBJ2-5): AAGVIQSPRHLIKEKRETATLKCYPIPRHDTVYWYQQGPGQDPQFLISFYEKMQSDKGSIPDRFSAQQFSDYHSELNMSSLELGDSALYFCASSPRTSGVQETQYFGPGTRLLVL.

The chain has TRBV9 and TRBJ2-3; 10 bases are shared with TRBD2. V lost 4 bases to trimming and J lost 0 bases; unmatched junction nucleotides: 11. CDR3 length: 18 residues. The germline V gene encodes CDR1 SGDLS and CDR2 YYNGEE. The CDR3 is CASSYPSGSSSSTDTQYF. The CDR3 DNA follows: TGTGCCAGCAGCTACCCTAGCGGGAGCTCCTCAAGCACAGATACGCAGTATTTT. Supplemented by reference TRBV9 and TRBJ2-3, the full variable domain reads DSGVTQTPKHLITATGQRVTLRCSPRSGDLSVYWYQQSLDQGLQFLIQYYNGEERAKGNILERFSAQQFPDLHSELNLSSLELGDSALYFCASSYPSGSSSSTDTQYFGPGTRLTVL.

J is TRBJ1-2 and V is TRBV6-1; TRBD1 might be the D (6 bases). CDR1 and CDR2 from the germline V gene are MNHNS and SASEGT. The V end lost 1 base, the J end lost 4 bases, and 13 bases lay between the germline ends. The CDR3 sequence is 15 residues long. CDR3 in DNA: TGTGCCAGCAGTGAAGGGACAGTTAAGCTCTATGGCTACACCTTC. Residues: CASSEGTVKLYGYTF.

This rearrangement joins TRBV6-5 to TRBJ2-7; TRBD2 matches at 11 bases. The CDR3 has 15 residues. The germline CDR1 and CDR2 sequences are MNHEY and SVGAGI. J gave up 6 bases and V 2 bases, and 6 bases lay outside the gene matches. The chain's CDR3 is CASSYHPSGRTEQYF. Written as DNA, the CDR3 is TGTGCCAGCAGTTACCACCCTAGCGGGAGGACCGAGCAGTACTTC.

V gene TRBV4-1 combines with J gene TRBJ2-1; the match to TRBD2 covers 9 bases. Germline CDR1 reads MGHRA; CDR2 reads YSYEKL. V gave up 3 bases and J gave up 4 bases; unmatched junction bases: 4. The length of the CDR3 is 15 residues. The CDR3 nucleotides read TGCGCCAGCAGCCAGGTAGCGGGAGTGTACAATGAGCAGTTCTTC. Translated, it gives CASSQVAGVYNEQFF.

The V and J genes are TRBV19 and TRBJ2-3; tentatively, D is TRBD2 (6 bases). Germline assignment: CDR1 LNHDA and CDR2 SQIVND (reference sequence). Trimming shortened V by 9 bases and J by 3 bases, and 13 bases separated the two germline ends. The CDR3 totals 13 residues. The CDR3 protein is CASGGSATDTQYF. CDR3 nucleotide sequence: TGTGCCAGCGGAGGGAGTGCGACAGATACGCAGTATTTT. The complete variable domain, with remaining parts taken from reference TRBV19 and TRBJ2-3, reads DGGITQSPKYLFRKEGQNVTLSCEQNLNHDAMYWYRQDPGQGLRLIYYSQIVNDFQKGDIAEGYSVSREKKESFPLTVTSAQKNPTAFYLCASGGSATDTQYFGPGTRLTVL.

The chain recombines TRBV19 with TRBJ2-7; D is unclear. V was clipped by 1 base and J by 2 bases, with 18 bases between them. The CDR3 is 17 residues long. Per germline, CDR1 LNHDA and CDR2 SQIVND (reference sequence). The CDR3 DNA is TGTGCCAGTAGTATAGTTGGGTACCAGACACCAGCCTACGAGCAGTACTTC. Translating it yields CASSIVGYQTPAYEQYF.

The gene calls are TRBV9 and TRBJ2-2; D remains ambiguous. The CDR3 loop spans 13 amino acids. V lost 4 bases and J 6 bases, leaving 10 bases between the germline ends. Germline V CDR1 and CDR2: SGDLS, YYNGEE. As DNA, the CDR3 is TGTGCCAGCAGCTCATCCGTGGCCGGGGAGCTGTTTTTT. This sequence encodes CASSSSVAGELFF.

DNA of the CDR3: TGCGCCAGCAAACCAAGCACGGGAGCGATCGAGCAGTACTTC. Protein product: CASKPSTGAIEQYF. The chain carries TRBV4-1 and TRBJ2-7; TRBD2 is a possible D gene (6 bases). Trimming left V 7 bases short and J 6 bases short, with 19 bases between. Germline V gives CDR1 MGHRA, CDR2 YSYEKL. CDR3 size: 14 residues.

This clone appeared a single time. The CDR3 protein is CSVEDGVAGTTYNEQFF. For the CDR3, the DNA is TGCAGCGTTGAAGATGGAGTAGCGGGAACTACCTACAATGAGCAGTTCTTC. The rearrangement links TRBV29-1 to TRBJ2-1; 8 nucleotides align to TRBD2. Germline loops: CDR1 SQVTM, CDR2 ANQGSEA. V shed 0 bases and J 2 bases; nucleotides not matched to a gene: 9. CDR3 length equals 17 residues.

J is TRBJ2-1 and V is TRBV29-1; 15 nucleotides agree with TRBD2. J lost 7 bases, V lost 7 bases, and 5 bases had no gene match. This CDR3 comprises 14 residues. Per germline, CDR1 SQVTM and CDR2 ANQGSEA. CDR3 in amino acids: CSAWTSGRVNEQFF. For the CDR3, the DNA is TGCAGCGCCTGGACTAGCGGGAGGGTAAATGAGCAGTTCTTC.

The rearrangement uses TRBV29-1 and TRBJ1-4; D gene ambiguous. The CDR3 sequence is 16 residues long. Germline V gene data show CDR1 as SQVTM and CDR2 as ANQGSEA. V lost 6 bases and J lost 0, with 17 bases in between. The chain's CDR3 is CSVYQSYWTTNEKLFF. CDR3 coding DNA: TGCAGCGTATATCAAAGCTACTGGACAACTAATGAAAAACTGTTTTTT. Full variable domain (outside the CDR3, taken from reference TRBV29-1 and TRBJ1-4): SAVISQKPSRDICQRGTSLTIQCQVDSQVTMMFWYRQQPGQSLTLIATANQGSEATYESGFVIDKFPISRPNLTFSTLTVSNMSPEDSSIYLCSVYQSYWTTNEKLFFGSGTQLSVL.

J is TRBJ1-3 and V is TRBV19; maybe TRBD1 (6 bases). The V and J ends lost 3 bases and 0 bases respectively, with 15 bases between them. CDR1 LNHDA and CDR2 SQIVND come from the germline V gene (reference sequence). This CDR3 is 17 amino acids long. This CDR3 reads CASSISPGHYSGNTIYF. DNA for the CDR3: TGTGCCAGTAGTATCTCCCCGGGACATTACTCTGGAAACACCATATATTTT. Together with reference TRBV19 and TRBJ1-3, the CDR3 gives the full variable domain: DGGITQSPKYLFRKEGQNVTLSCEQNLNHDAMYWYRQDPGQGLRLIYYSQIVNDFQKGDIAEGYSVSREKKESFPLTVTSAQKNPTAFYLCASSISPGHYSGNTIYFGEGSWLTVV.

About this clone itself: The sample holds other DNA sequences that translate to the same CDR3. This chain connects TRBV19 to TRBJ1-1, with TRBD1 identical over 8 bases. V gave up 3 bases and J gave up 1 base; unmatched junction bases: 1. Germline V gene data show CDR1 as LNHDA and CDR2 as SQIVND (reference sequence). The CDR3 is 14 amino acids. CDR3 sequence: CASSIGTGNTEAFF. DNA of the CDR3: TGTGCCAGTAGTATTGGGACAGGGAACACTGAAGCTTTCTTT.

This sequence joins TRBV7-8 and TRBJ1-5, with 10 bases lining up with TRBD1. This CDR3 spans 15 amino acids. V shed 5 bases, J shed 7 bases, and the junction held 8 bases outside the gene matches. From germline, CDR1 is SGHVS and CDR2 FQNEAQ. The CDR3 here is CASSGGTGDGQPQHF. CDR3 nucleotides: TGTGCCAGCAGCGGCGGGACAGGGGACGGACAGCCCCAGCATTTT. The full variable domain, its missing parts supplied by reference TRBV7-8 and TRBJ1-5, is GAGVSQSPRYKVAKRGQDVALRCDPISGHVSLFWYQQALGQGPEFLTYFQNEAQLDKSGLPSDRFFAERPEGSVSTLKIQRTQQEDSAVYLCASSGGTGDGQPQHFGDGTRLSIL.

The gene calls are TRBV9 and TRBJ2-7; 7 nucleotides agree with TRBD2. This CDR3 comprises 14 residues. Trimming at V came to 2 bases and at J to 3 bases, leaving 5 bases not matched to a gene. Germline V lookup: CDR1 SGDLS, CDR2 YYNGEE. The CDR3 region is CASSVGSSGYEQYF. DNA for the CDR3: TGTGCCAGCAGCGTTGGATCTAGCGGCTACGAGCAGTACTTC.

In this sample, this clone turned up a few times. The CDR3 spells CASSPTVENTEAFF. CDR3 nucleotides: TGTGCCAGCAGTCCGACAGTGGAGAACACTGAAGCTTTCTTT. The chain joins TRBV27 to TRBJ1-1; maybe TRBD1 (5 bases). This CDR3 has 14 residues. CDR1 MNHEY and CDR2 SMNVEV come from the germline V gene (reference sequence). Between the trimmed V and J ends, which lost 5 bases and 1 base, there was a span of 11 bases.

This chain joins TRBV15 and TRBJ2-5; 11 positions match TRBD2. Germline-derived CDR1 and CDR2 are LNHNV and YYDKDF (reference sequence). V shed 1 base, J shed 1 base, and the junction held 2 bases outside the gene matches. The CDR3 is made up of 16 amino acids. The CDR3 sequence: CATSRGTSGFQETQYF. CDR3 DNA: TGTGCCACCAGCAGAGGGACTAGCGGGTTCCAAGAGACCCAGTACTTC.

The rearrangement links TRBV7-9 to TRBJ2-5; D not resolved. The CDR3 sequence is 14 residues long. Germline V CDR1 and CDR2: SEHNR, FQNEAQ (reference sequence). Trimming cost V 1 base and J 1 base, with 7 bases left between them. The CDR3 DNA reads TGTGCCAGCAGCTTAGGCGGTACCCAAGAGACCCAGTACTTC. Amino acid sequence: CASSLGGTQETQYF.

V is TRBV10-3 and J is TRBJ2-1; D is ambiguous. The CDR3 totals 14 residues. With 6 bases removed from V and 5 bases from J, the gap between germline ends came to 14 bases. Germline V gives CDR1 ENHRY, CDR2 SYGVKD. CDR3 nucleotide sequence: TGTGCCATCAGCACAAGGAGTTTCCACAATGAGCAGTTCTTC. Protein product: CAISTRSFHNEQFF.